A selection of T cell receptor beta chains follows, all from one sample in a study of CD8 T cells in ankylosing spondylitis. TCRdb processed the 5' RACE reads anew with MiXCR; each CDR3 protein has one entry. The table shows just under 550,000 distinct CDR3 sequences, with approximately 11% occurring only once. The sequencing input was blood, either unsorted or a sorted T cell fraction (not recorded which). The receptors here all came from a male donor with ankylosing spondylitis. The CDR3 runs from the conserved cysteine through the conserved F or W. A D gene is named only where the DNA matches it firmly. Clone size is not always given. Where it is, it says once, few, many or a class for expanded clones.

V: TRBV7-8; size: few; D: TRBD2; J: TRBJ2-1; DNA: TGTGCCAGCAGCTTACTAGCGGGAGGGCCAGACAATGAGCAGTTCTTC; CDR3: CASSLLAGGPDNEQFF
V: TRBV30; size: once; D: NA; J: TRBJ2-7; DNA: TGTGCCTGGAGTGTAGGCGGACCAAGGTACTTC; CDR3: CAWSVGGPRYF
V: TRBV24-1; size: few; D: TRBD2; J: TRBJ2-1; DNA: TGTGCCACCAGTGACGGTGGGAGGGGACTAGGTGAGCAGTTCTTC; CDR3: CATSDGGRGLGEQFF
V: TRBV5-1; size: NA; D: NA; J: TRBJ2-1; DNA: TGCGCCAGCAGCTTGCTTCAGGGGGGAGGCTCCGCATCCGAGCAGTTCTTC; CDR3: CASSLLQGGGSASEQFF
V: TRBV7-9; size: many; D: TRBD2; J: TRBJ2-1; DNA: TGTGCCAGCAGCTTAGCGGCGGGAGGAACTTTCAATGAGCAGTTCTTC; CDR3: CASSLAAGGTFNEQFF
V: TRBV12-3/TRBV12-4; size: few; D: TRBD2; J: TRBJ2-3; DNA: TGTGCCAGCAGTGACTGGACTAGCGGGAATAGAGATACGCAGTATTTT; CDR3: CASSDWTSGNRDTQYF
V: TRBV24-1; size: NA; D: NA; J: TRBJ2-2; DNA: TGTGCCACCAGTGATTTGCAGTCTGGGCAGGGACGGACCGGGGAGCTGTTTTTT; CDR3: CATSDLQSGQGRTGELFF
V: TRBV29-1; size: NA; D: NA; J: TRBJ2-5; DNA: TGCAGCGTTGTACCCTTGGAAGAGACCCAGTACTTC; CDR3: CSVVPLEETQYF
V: TRBV10-3; size: NA; D: NA; J: TRBJ2-7; DNA: TGTGCCATCTGGAACAGGACTACTCCCGAGCAGTACTTC; CDR3: CAIWNRTTPEQYF
V: TRBV2; size: few; D: TRBD1; J: TRBJ2-5; DNA: TGTGCCAGCAGTGAATCTCAACAGACAGGGGAGACCCAGTACTTC; CDR3: CASSESQQTGETQYF
V: TRBV27; size: many; D: NA; J: TRBJ1-5; DNA: TGTGCCAGCAGACTACAGGGAAGCAATCAGCCCCAGCATTTT; CDR3: CASRLQGSNQPQHF
V: TRBV6-1; size: many; D: TRBD1; J: TRBJ1-5; DNA: TGTGCCAGCAGCACAAGACAGGGTAGCAATCAGCCCCAGCATTTT; CDR3: CASSTRQGSNQPQHF
V: TRBV5-1; size: many; D: NA; J: TRBJ1-5; DNA: TGCGCCAGCAGCCCTAGGACAGCCCAGAGCAATCAGCCCCAGCATTTT; CDR3: CASSPRTAQSNQPQHF
V: TRBV29-1; size: many; D: NA; J: TRBJ1-2; DNA: TGCAGCGTTGTGGCGGGGATCGGCTATGGCTACACCTTC; CDR3: CSVVAGIGYGYTF
V: TRBV12-3/TRBV12-4; size: few; D: NA; J: TRBJ1-1; DNA: TGTGCCAGCAGTTTTGACGACAGAGGGTACACTGAAGCTTTCTTT; CDR3: CASSFDDRGYTEAFF
V: TRBV10-2; size: NA; D: NA; J: TRBJ2-1; DNA: TGCGCCAGCAGTGGATGGGCGGACGGTAGCTCCTACAATGAGCAGTTCTTC; CDR3: CASSGWADGSSYNEQFF
V: TRBV5-5; size: many; D: NA; J: TRBJ2-2; DNA: TGTGCCAGCAGCTTTTCGCAGACCGGGGAGCTGTTTTTT; CDR3: CASSFSQTGELFF
V: TRBV24-1; size: NA; D: TRBD1; J: TRBJ1-2; DNA: TGTGCCACCCGACAGGGTTCCAACTATGGCTACACCTTC; CDR3: CATRQGSNYGYTF
V: TRBV3-1; size: many; D: NA; J: TRBJ2-5; DNA: TGTGCCAGCAGCCCGAACGTCGAGGGTGTGGAGACCCAGTACTTC; CDR3: CASSPNVEGVETQYF
V: TRBV3-1; size: NA; D: TRBD1; J: TRBJ1-2; DNA: TGTGCCAGCAGCCCCCTCGGACAGGGCGGGGGTGGCTACACCTTC; CDR3: CASSPLGQGGGGYTF
V: TRBV3-1; size: many; D: NA; J: TRBJ1-1; DNA: TGTGCCAGCAGCCAATCCGACAAGAACACTGAAGCTTTCTTT; CDR3: CASSQSDKNTEAFF
V: TRBV5-1; size: NA; D: NA; J: TRBJ1-2; DNA: TGCGCCAGCAGCTATGACCGGGCAGAGAACTATGGCTACACCTTC; CDR3: CASSYDRAENYGYTF
V: TRBV12-3/TRBV12-4; size: many; D: NA; J: TRBJ2-2; DNA: TGTGCCAGCAGTTCTCGACAGAACACCGGGGAGCTGTTTTTT; CDR3: CASSSRQNTGELFF
V: TRBV29-1; size: few; D: NA; J: TRBJ1-2; DNA: TGCAGCGTTGTAGGGGGGAGAGAATATGGCTACACCTTC; CDR3: CSVVGGREYGYTF
V: TRBV27; size: NA; D: NA; J: TRBJ2-7; DNA: TGTGCCAGCAGTTTCGGACTTCCTAATAGTTACGAGCAGTACTTC; CDR3: CASSFGLPNSYEQYF
V: TRBV29-1; size: few; D: NA; J: TRBJ1-2; DNA: TGCAGCGTTGACACTCCGGGCTATGGCTACACCTTC; CDR3: CSVDTPGYGYTF
V: TRBV28; size: few; D: NA; J: TRBJ1-2; DNA: TGTGCCAGCAGCCTTAACCGAATCCAGGGCGATGGCTACACCTTC; CDR3: CASSLNRIQGDGYTF
V: TRBV19; size: few; D: NA; J: TRBJ1-5; DNA: TGTGCCAGTAGTACAATAAACAGAAATCAGCCCCAGCATTTT; CDR3: CASSTINRNQPQHF
V: TRBV24-1; size: few; D: NA; J: TRBJ2-7; DNA: TGTGCCACCAGTGGCCCTACCCGGGGACTTCCTACGCTTTTCGAGCAGTACTTC; CDR3: CATSGPTRGLPTLFEQYF
V: TRBV29-1; size: NA; D: NA; J: TRBJ2-4; DNA: TGCAGCGTTGAACAGAGATTAGCCAAAAACATTCAGTACTTC; CDR3: CSVEQRLAKNIQYF
V: TRBV7-9; size: NA; D: NA; J: TRBJ1-3; DNA: TGTGCCAGCAGCTTAGCGGCGGGAAACACCATATATTTT; CDR3: CASSLAAGNTIYF
V: TRBV10-1; size: many; D: NA; J: TRBJ2-1; DNA: TGCGCCAGCAGTGAGTCCCGGGCCTACAATGAGCAGTTCTTC; CDR3: CASSESRAYNEQFF
V: TRBV7-2; size: few; D: NA; J: TRBJ2-1; DNA: TGTGCCAGCAACATACGGACCAATGAGCAGTTCTTC; CDR3: CASNIRTNEQFF
V: TRBV7-2; size: few; D: NA; J: TRBJ2-5; DNA: TGTGCCAGCAGTTCTATGCTCCAGGGGGGAGAGACCCAGTACTTC; CDR3: CASSSMLQGGETQYF
V: TRBV29-1; size: NA; D: NA; J: TRBJ2-1; DNA: TGCAGCGTTGGCCGAAACAATGAGCAGTTCTTC; CDR3: CSVGRNNEQFF
V: TRBV25-1; size: NA; D: TRBD2; J: TRBJ2-1; DNA: TGTGCCAGCAGCGGCCCGGCTAGCGGACTCAACAATGAGCAGTTCTTC; CDR3: CASSGPASGLNNEQFF
V: TRBV21-1; size: NA; D: NA; J: TRBJ1-1; DNA: TGTGCCAGCAGCAAAGCACCGGGAGAAGCTTTCTTT; CDR3: CASSKAPGEAFF
V: TRBV29-1; size: NA; D: NA; J: TRBJ2-2; DNA: TGCAGCGTACTCCAGGGAACCGGGGAGCTGTTTTTT; CDR3: CSVLQGTGELFF
V: TRBV25-1; size: NA; D: NA; J: TRBJ1-1; DNA: TGTGCCAGCTCCCCGACGGGGCGGGACACTGAAGCTTTCTTT; CDR3: CASSPTGRDTEAFF
V: TRBV5-1; size: NA; D: NA; J: TRBJ2-7; DNA: TGCGCCAGCAGCTTTGGTCTCGAGCAGTACTTC; CDR3: CASSFGLEQYF
V: TRBV20-1; size: once; D: NA; J: TRBJ1-5; DNA: TGCAGTGCTATAGATACAGGGCGAGGCAATCAGCCCCAGCATTTT; CDR3: CSAIDTGRGNQPQHF
V: TRBV3-1; size: NA; D: TRBD1; J: TRBJ2-7; DNA: TGTGCCAGCCGAACAGGGGTCGAGCAGTACTTC; CDR3: CASRTGVEQYF
V: TRBV28; size: few; D: TRBD1; J: TRBJ2-1; DNA: TGTGCCAGCAGTTCTACAGGGGACCCATCCTACAATGAGCAGTTCTTC; CDR3: CASSSTGDPSYNEQFF
V: TRBV12-3/TRBV12-4; size: many; D: TRBD1; J: TRBJ2-4; DNA: TGTGCCAGCAGCCCAGGACAGGGGACGGACATTCAGTACTTC; CDR3: CASSPGQGTDIQYF
V: TRBV12-3/TRBV12-4; size: many; D: TRBD1; J: TRBJ2-4; DNA: TGTGCCAGCAGTTCCCCGACAGGGGGTAAGGACATTCAGTACTTC; CDR3: CASSSPTGGKDIQYF
V: TRBV2; size: many; D: NA; J: TRBJ2-1; DNA: TGTGCCAGCACCCGGCAGCAGACGATAGGGAATGAGCAGTTCTTC; CDR3: CASTRQQTIGNEQFF
V: TRBV28; size: many; D: NA; J: TRBJ1-5; DNA: TGTGCCAGCAGTTCCCCCAAGGGTGCGCAGCCCCAGCATTTT; CDR3: CASSSPKGAQPQHF
V: TRBV4-1; size: few; D: NA; J: TRBJ1-6; DNA: TGCGCCAGCAGCCTCCAATACCGGGACGGGAATTCACCCCTCCACTTT; CDR3: CASSLQYRDGNSPLHF
V: TRBV27; size: few; D: NA; J: TRBJ2-1; DNA: TGTGCCAGCAGTTGGGACTTCAGCTCCTACAATGAGCAGTTCTTC; CDR3: CASSWDFSSYNEQFF
V: TRBV20-1; size: NA; D: NA; J: TRBJ2-1; DNA: TGCAGTGCTAGACAGGGGAGGGACCCCTACAATGAGCAGTTCTTC; CDR3: CSARQGRDPYNEQFF
V: TRBV7-6; size: NA; D: TRBD1; J: TRBJ1-1; DNA: TGTGCCAGCAGCCCATATAGGACAGGGAGGACTGAAGCTTTCTTT; CDR3: CASSPYRTGRTEAFF
V: TRBV4-1; size: NA; D: NA; J: TRBJ2-1; DNA: TGCGCCAGCAGCCAAACCGTCGCGACGGCTACCTACAATGAGCAGTTCTTC; CDR3: CASSQTVATATYNEQFF
V: TRBV5-1; size: few; D: NA; J: TRBJ2-1; DNA: TGCGCCAGCAGCTCGACACCTAGCGATCGCGAATATGGGGATGAGCAGTTCTTC; CDR3: CASSSTPSDREYGDEQFF
V: TRBV24-1; size: many; D: TRBD2; J: TRBJ2-5; DNA: TGTGCCACCAGTGATGCCCTAGCGGGGGAGACCCAGTACTTC; CDR3: CATSDALAGETQYF
V: TRBV5-1; size: many; D: TRBD2; J: TRBJ2-1; DNA: TGCGCCAGCAGGGCACTAGCGGGAGGGCCTAATGAGCAGTTCTTC; CDR3: CASRALAGGPNEQFF